This TCR beta chain was profiled in a study of blood T cell repertoires in COVID-19 (dated by TCRdb to about 2020). At the level of the whole study: Samples covering the acute and convalescent phases of COVID-19 were provided by collaborators in the United States, Italy and Spain. The material from the prospective study consisted of cDNA or gDNA derived from T cells, B-cell-depleted T cells, or PBMCs. Subjects who had been exposed to COVID-19, were actively infected with it, or had recovered from it provided the deeply sampled blood TCRbeta repertoires that made up the dataset. The repertoires were made available in a free public database intended to serve as a resource for research on the immune response to SARS-CoV-2. Samples were obtained from the ongoing ImmuneRACE study (first 160 participants) and from some 1,200 subjects provided by 6 global collaborators. The sample metadata nearly always contained a de-identified subject ID, COVID-19 status, age in years and sex. Where available, HLA class I and class II types were obtained from metadata supplied by the sample provider rather than from assay-based typing. Beyond this particular receptor, the publication reports: The amount of clinical and demographic metadata varied by source and participant and was provided uncurated.

The collaborating institutions used their own protocols to collect whole blood in K2EDTA tubes. For TCRbeta analysis, collaborators shipped samples as frozen whole blood, isolated PBMCs, or DNA extracted from either of those sample types. TCRbeta CDR3 regions were amplified from genomic DNA by means of the immunoSEQ Assay, a bias-controlled multiplex PCR. The original pipeline was this. Nucleated cell counts per sample were estimated from amplification of reference gene primers within the assay. To quantify the absolute abundance of each unique TCRbeta CDR3 rearrangement, sequence reads were collapsed and filtered. For each sample, productive Simpson clonality was calculated by taking the square root of Simpson's diversity index across productive rearrangements. TCRdb obtained this table from immuneACCESS and retained in-frame rearrangements with V and J assigned. These tables miss some clones; where compared with another copy, unresolved V genes account for less than half of the shortfall, and the remainder is unexplained. Clone size and the V and J calls come from that table; the DNA yielded D and trimming. The sample data list approximately 85,000 clones, and 75% to 90% of these were observed just once. The ten largest clones take up about 25% of the sample.

For this clone: Its recognized antigen is unknown. Base qualities are not recorded, but no much larger clone differs from it by a single base.

Reading from cysteine to phenylalanine, the CDR3 counts 15 amino acids. Only the CDR3 DNA stays, 45 bases, in frame from base 1. Sequences SGDLS (CDR1) and YYNGEE (CDR2) are obtained from the germline V gene. V lost 2 bases and J lost 2 bases; the stretch between them is 13 bases long. The rearranged chain carries TRBV9 and TRBJ2-5; TRBD1 is a possible D gene, resting on 5 matching bases. This clonotype was obtained from a man over 45 with active or convalescent COVID-19. Specimen: peripheral blood. Here the CDR3 is given as CASSVTGDSQETQYF. The DNA sequence follows: TGTGCCAGCAGCGTTACCGGCGACAGTCAAGAGACCCAGTACTTC.